This entry features one T cell receptor beta chain sequence. Its antigen is undetermined. Because the CDR3's place on the DNA is in doubt, the DNA is left out and the CDR3 is given as listed by TCRdb. The germline V gene encodes CDR1 SEHNR and CDR2 FQNEAQ (reference sequence). Ends included, the CDR3 has 15 residues. This sample stems from a study of CD8 T cells in ankylosing spondylitis. Whole-study findings and limits: What seemed typical of ankylosing spondylitis blood was a TCR beta motif built from roughly 8 highly homologous variants. Enrichment of disease-linked clones was reportedly significant in matched ankylosing spondylitis synovial fluid.

Making use of molecular barcodes, quantitative 5'-RACE generated TCR beta libraries. TCRdb itself ran the 5' RACE reads through MiXCR, one entry per CDR3 protein. The table lists roughly 470,000 distinct CDR3 sequences, 20% to 30% of them singletons, with roughly 1% in the top ten. The chain employs TRBV7-9 and TRBJ2-1; the table's D call of TRBD2 was not tested on the DNA. Sequenced material: blood, either unsorted or a sorted T cell fraction (not recorded which). The sequence derives from a male donor with ankylosing spondylitis. CDR3 residues: CASSPTFGSGSPKFF.